This TCR beta chain was sequenced during a study of blood T cell repertoires in COVID-19. Study at large: There were acute and convalescent COVID-19 samples, and they came from the United States, Italy and Spain. In each case, the material was cDNA or gDNA derived from T cells, B-cell-depleted T cells, or PBMCs.

V lost 3 bases to trimming and J lost 4 bases, with 13 bases between them. Germline loops: CDR1 SQVTM, CDR2 ANQGSEA. There are 14 residues in the CDR3. Authors' methods: Estimates of nucleated cell counts were drawn from the amplification of reference gene primers. Assay used: immunoSEQ multiplex PCR; TCRdb lists only in-frame clones, some missing. That table is the source of V, J and clone size, and D and trimming were worked out from the DNA. Here the sample spans under 250,000 clones, approximately 81% being singletons. The clonotype was recovered from a woman in her fifties or sixties who had recovered from COVID-19. Sequencing was carried out using peripheral blood. The rearrangement links TRBV29-1 to TRBJ2-1; the D gene is possibly TRBD1 (6 bases). The CDR3 DNA sequence: TGCAGCGTTGAGTTGAGGGGGAATTACAATGAGCAGTTCTTC. Translated: CSVELRGNYNEQFF.